This T cell receptor beta chain was recovered during a study of T cells in Graves' hyperthyroidism and ophthalmopathy. This clonotype was seen more than once but under ten times. V was pared by 3 bases and J by 1 base, with 13 bases between. This CDR3 is 17 amino acids long. The V gene's germline CDR1 is KGHSH and CDR2 LQKENI. Amplification of TCR beta CDR3 regions was performed using RNA transcripts as template. With the HTBI primer set, the TCR CDR3 went through a first round of RT-PCR. TCRdb reanalysed the multiplex PCR reads using MiXCR and keeps one entry per CDR3 protein. The data show 250,000 to 350,000 distinct CDR3 sequences, 17% seen once. PBMCs were collected from a roughly 10 ml volume of fresh peripheral blood.

This chain joins TRBV18 and TRBJ2-6; D ambiguous. Sample: blood. The TCR was taken from a woman in her sixties with Graves' ophthalmopathy. The CDR3 bases are TGTGCCAGCTCACCCACTGATCTCCGTTCTGGGGCCAACGTCCTGACTTTC. Amino acid sequence: CASSPTDLRSGANVLTF.